Listed here is a single TCR beta chain. Its antigen remains unidentified. Using immunoSEQ multiplex PCR, the repertoire was profiled, and TCRdb retains in-frame clones only, with some absent. The sample records 11,000 or so clones, 75% being singletons. This sample is drawn from a study of PD-1 blockade in classical Hodgkin lymphoma. General observations from the study: At baseline, newly diagnosed patients reportedly showed less TCR diversity than healthy donors. The diversity seen at baseline in complete responders resembled that of newly diagnosed patients.

Relapse after autologous stem cell transplantation occurred in every patient, and brentuximab vedotin exposure varied. V was shortened by 4 bases and J by 1 base, with 13 bases between the two germline ends. The CDR3 consists of 15 residues. Germline CDR1 is SGHTA and CDR2 is FQGNSA. This sequence originates from a human donor with classical Hodgkin lymphoma. Sequencing used peripheral blood mononuclear cells (PBMCs), obtained at baseline. The chain couples TRBV7-2 to TRBJ1-2; possible D gene TRBD1, 5 bases. DNA of the CDR3: TGTGCCAGCAGCTCCCCCCGGGACGGTAACTATGGCTACACCTTC. It encodes CASSSPRDGNYGYTF. Full variable domain (missing parts from reference TRBV7-2 and TRBJ1-2): GAGVSQSPSNKVTEKGKDVELRCDPISGHTALYWYRQSLGQGLEFLIYFQGNSAPDKSGLPSDRFSAERTGGSVSTLTIQRTQQEDSAVYLCASSSPRDGNYGYTFGSGTRLTVV.